This entry lists 22 T cell receptor beta chains sequenced from one sample in a study of T cells expressing NK-cell markers. TCRdb reprocessed the 5' RACE reads and keeps a single row for each CDR3 protein, giving no DNA. Its table lists more than 250,000 distinct CDR3 sequences. Sample: blood T cells: a sorted CD56 or NKG2C T cell subset, CD4+ or CD8+ T cells, or bulk PBMC T cells (not recorded which). These receptor sequences come from a man younger than 35 in good health.

Here the CDR3 reads CASRRGGQGTEAFF. J is TRBJ1-1 and V is TRBV12-3 or TRBV12-4; the D call of TRBD1 rests on TCRdb alone, since no DNA is present to check it. CDR3 length equals 14 residues.

The V call is TRBV12-3 or TRBV12-4, the J call TRBJ1-2. The CDR3 runs to 15 residues. CDR3 region: CASSLYTGFNYGYTF.

The rearrangement links TRBV7-9 to TRBJ2-1. CDR3 length equals 15 residues. Germline V CDR1 and CDR2: SEHNR, FQNEAQ (reference sequence). The CDR3 loop is CASSFTGRKVNEQFF. The whole variable domain, filled in from reference TRBV7-9 and TRBJ2-1, reads DTGVSQNPRHKITKRGQNVTFRCDPISEHNRLYWYRQTLGQGPEFLTYFQNEAQLEKSRLLSDRFSAERPKGSFSTLEIQRTEQGDSAMYLCASSFTGRKVNEQFFGPGTRLTVL.

V gene TRBV5-1 combines with J gene TRBJ2-2; TCRdb's D call of TRBD2 is untestable without DNA. From germline, CDR1 is SGHRS and CDR2 YFSETQ. The length of the CDR3 is 16 residues. The CDR3 region is CASSGQTIPNTGELFF.

V gene TRBV25-1 combines with J gene TRBJ2-5; TCRdb's D call of TRBD1 is untestable without DNA. The germline CDR1 and CDR2 sequences are MGHDK and SYGVNS. The CDR3 covers 15 residues. CDR3: CASLETGGLQETQYF.

V is TRBV30 and J is TRBJ2-7; TCRdb's D gene call, TRBD2, goes unchecked for lack of DNA. Per germline, CDR1 GTSNPN and CDR2 SVGIG (reference sequence). The CDR3 loop spans 14 amino acids. CDR3 residues: CAWSGLVGSYEQYF. Full variable domain (missing parts from reference TRBV30 and TRBJ2-7): SQTIHQWPATLVQPVGSPLSLECTVEGTSNPNLYWYRQAAGRGLQLLFYSVGIGQISSEVPQNLSASRPQDRQFILSSKKLLLSDSGFYLCAWSGLVGSYEQYFGPGTRLTVT.

The chain links TRBV20-1 to TRBJ2-1; TCRdb indicates TRBD2, and absent DNA this call remains unverified. Germline CDR1 reads DFQATT; CDR2 reads SNEGSKA (reference sequence). The CDR3 sequence is 13 residues long. The CDR3 spells CSAGTSGYGEQFF.

The chain couples TRBV6-5 to TRBJ2-1; TCRdb returns TRBD2, unconfirmable since there is no DNA. The CDR3 runs 17 residues. Looked up from germline, CDR1 is MNHEY and CDR2 is SVGAGI. The CDR3: CASSSPGLAGGPYEQFF.

This chain connects TRBV5-4 to TRBJ2-2. The CDR3 spans 15 residues. Germline loops: CDR1 SGHNT, CDR2 YYREEE (reference sequence). Here the CDR3 reads CASSRDQGGTGELFF.

The CDR3 spells CSVSAANQPQHF. The V and J genes are TRBV29-1 and TRBJ1-5. The CDR3 covers 12 residues. Germline-derived CDR1 and CDR2 are SQVTM and ANQGSEA.

The V gene is TRBV10-3, the J gene TRBJ2-1; TCRdb's assignment of TRBD1 cannot be checked, as there is no DNA. Germline V gene data show CDR1 as ENHRY and CDR2 as SYGVKD. The CDR3 has 14 amino acids. The CDR3 here is CAITGAPGRNEQFF.

The V gene is TRBV12-3 or TRBV12-4, the J gene TRBJ1-5. The CDR3 loop spans 12 amino acids. CDR3 residues: CASSVRMGPQHF.

The chain joins TRBV10-3 to TRBJ2-1. The CDR3 sequence is 13 residues long. Looked up from germline, CDR1 is ENHRY and CDR2 is SYGVKD. The CDR3 protein is CAISDGSPNEQFF.

The chain combines TRBV3-1 with TRBJ2-6. Germline assignment: CDR1 LGHDT and CDR2 YNNKEL (reference sequence). The CDR3 has 16 amino acids. CDR3: CASSHISSSGANVLTF.

The V call is TRBV20-1, the J call TRBJ2-7; TCRdb gives TRBD2 as the D gene, but with no DNA this cannot be confirmed. The CDR3 extends over 14 amino acids. From germline, CDR1 is DFQATT and CDR2 SNEGSKA (reference sequence). CDR3 loop: CSALPLPLPGEQYF.

This chain uses TRBV7-9 with TRBJ2-3; TCRdb designates TRBD1, a call that cannot be tested without DNA. Germline V CDR1 and CDR2: SEHNR, FQNEAQ (reference sequence). This CDR3 contains 16 residues. CDR3 amino acids: CASSPIGGGRTDTQYF.

J is TRBJ2-1 and V is TRBV29-1; absent DNA, TCRdb's TRBD2 call cannot be checked. Germline CDR1 SQVTM, CDR2 ANQGSEA. The CDR3 has 12 residues. The CDR3 spells CSVEGLANEQFF.

The genes are TRBV25-1 and TRBJ2-1; TCRdb's D gene call, TRBD1, goes unchecked for lack of DNA. The CDR3 is 14 amino acids. Germline assignment: CDR1 MGHDK and CDR2 SYGVNS. CDR3: CASSDPGPGNEQFF. Supplemented by reference TRBV25-1 and TRBJ2-1, the full variable domain reads EADIYQTPRYLVIGTGKKITLECSQTMGHDKMYWYQQDPGMELHLIHYSYGVNSTEKGDLSSESTVSRIRTEHFPLTLESARPSHTSQYLCASSDPGPGNEQFFGPGTRLTVL.

The V and J genes are TRBV20-1 and TRBJ2-7. CDR1 is DFQATT and CDR2 is SNEGSKA in the germline V gene (reference sequence). CDR3 length: 14 amino acids. CDR3 region: CSAREVVPSYEQYF.

The chain uses TRBV29-1 and TRBJ1-5; TCRdb outputs TRBD1, but without DNA this stays unchecked. The germline CDR1 and CDR2 sequences are SQVTM and ANQGSEA. CDR3 length equals 15 residues. The CDR3 protein is CSVVRGKGGNQPQHF.

This chain uses TRBV20-1 with TRBJ2-3; there is no DNA to check the TCRdb D call of TRBD2. CDR3 size: 14 residues. Germline CDR1 reads DFQATT; CDR2 reads SNEGSKA (reference sequence). The CDR3 loop reads CSASLGLAGSTQYF.

V gene TRBV7-2 combines with J gene TRBJ2-3; the D gene TCRdb calls, TRBD2, cannot be checked with no DNA. Germline V lookup: CDR1 SGHTA, CDR2 FQGNSA. There are 16 residues in the CDR3. CDR3: CASSRERGSGSDTQYF.